The 23 T cell receptor beta chains given below trace back to one sample, sequenced in a study of T cell clonality in common variable immunodeficiency. Findings and limits, study-wide: Reportedly, TCR beta sequences from common variable immunodeficiency showed fewer deletions and N-nucleotide insertions.

The repertoire was sequenced with immunoSEQ multiplex PCR; TCRdb's copy has only in-frame clones and lacks some. In total the sample includes roughly 16,000 clones, none of them seen once. No antigen is known for these receptors. Material for sequencing was peripheral blood mononuclear cells. The receptors come from a human donor with common variable immunodeficiency.

This clone was detected only a few times. Read data end 3 residues before the CDR3 end; the end is taken from the germline J gene. The chain couples TRBV7-3 to TRBJ1-6; D call uncertain. This CDR3 comprises 16 residues. Germline CDR1 reads SGHTA; CDR2 reads FQGTGA. With 0 bases removed from V and 1 base from J, the gap between germline ends came to 7 bases. CDR3 bases read: TGTGCCAGCAGCTTAACGGCCAGTTCCTATAATTCACCC. It specifies CASSLTASSYNSP. Given in full, the CDR3 is CASSLTASSYNSPLHF.

This clone turned up a few times. Sequencing ends 3 residues short of the CDR3 end; the germline J gene provides the rest. The rearrangement joins TRBV6-2 or TRBV6-3 to TRBJ1-3, with D perhaps TRBD1 (5 bases). Germline CDR1 is MNHEY and CDR2 is SVGEGT. Trimming left V 2 bases short and J 3 bases short, with 11 bases between. CDR3 length: 15 residues. The DNA read from the CDR3 is TGTGCCAGCAGTTACGGCAGGGTGGATGGAAACACC. The encoded protein is CASSYGRVDGNT. The complete CDR3 reads CASSYGRVDGNTIYF.

Concerning this clone: The read halts 3 residues ahead of the CDR3 end, with the missing end drawn from the germline J gene. The chain combines TRBV2 with TRBJ2-7; TRBD1 matches 9 bases. There are 15 residues in the CDR3. V trimming: 5 bases; J trimming: 2 bases; junction bases outside the gene matches: 7. The V gene's germline CDR1 is SNHLY and CDR2 FYNNEI. The DNA read from the CDR3 is TGTGCCAGCAGTCAAGAAGGGACAGGGACCTACGAG. Its translation: CASSQEGTGTYE. The entire CDR3 protein reads CASSQEGTGTYEQYF.

Comment on this clone: The read halts 3 residues ahead of the CDR3 end, with the missing end drawn from the germline J gene. This chain joins TRBV7-9 and TRBJ2-3; D gene unclear. CDR3 size: 14 residues. Germline V gene data show CDR1 as SEHNR and CDR2 as FQNEAQ (reference sequence). V lost 7 bases and J lost 5, with 16 bases in between. The CDR3 bases that were read are TGTGCCAGCAACTCCCCTCCAGGCATAGATACG. It is translated as CASNSPPGIDT. In full, the CDR3 reads CASNSPPGIDTQYF.

This clone was recorded many times. The observed sequence ends 3 residues before the CDR3 terminus, with the missing tail filled in from the germline J gene. This chain links TRBV30 with TRBJ1-6, with 9 nucleotides matching TRBD1. CDR1 is GTSNPN, CDR2 SVGIG, per germline (reference sequence). The CDR3 extends over 15 amino acids. V lost 8 bases to trimming and J lost 7 bases; unmatched junction nucleotides: 12. The part of the CDR3 DNA that was read is TGTGCCCTAGGTGGGGACAGGGTTTGGAATTCACCC. This translates into CALGGDRVWNSP. The entire CDR3 protein reads CALGGDRVWNSPLHF.

This chain's CDR3 is CSVGRASGADNEQFF. The DNA read from the CDR3 is TGCAGCGTGGGGAGGGCTAGCGGGGCCGACAATGAG. The chain links TRBV29-1 to TRBJ2-1; 9 positions agree with TRBD2. The observed sequence ends 3 residues before the CDR3 terminus, with the missing tail filled in from the germline J gene. Trimming took 6 bases from V and 5 from J; bases not matched to a gene: 11. Germline V CDR1 and CDR2: SQVTM, ANQGSEA. This CDR3 spans 15 amino acids.

This clone was observed a handful of times. The read comes to an end 3 residues before the CDR3 does, leaving the germline J gene to fill in the end. The chain has TRBV7-3 and TRBJ1-5; a weak D match, TRBD1 (6 bases). Germline assignment: CDR1 SGHTA and CDR2 FQGTGA. V dropped 1 base and J dropped 4 bases, with 23 bases sitting between them. The CDR3 extends over 19 amino acids. Here the CDR3 reads CASSLRGFIPGQQNQPQHF. Incomplete CDR3 DNA: TGTGCCAGCAGCTTAAGAGGGTTCATTCCAGGACAGCAGAATCAGCCC.

This clone showed up many times. The CDR3 end is not reached by the read, which stops 3 residues before it; the germline J gene fills it in. The V gene is TRBV18, the J gene TRBJ1-1; the D is unclear. Germline V gives CDR1 KGHSH, CDR2 LQKENI. Deletions cut 2 bases from V and 7 bases from J, with 11 bases between. This CDR3 is built from 13 residues. The CDR3 sequence: CASSPILTVEAFF. Incomplete CDR3 DNA: TGTGCCAGCTCACCAATTCTAACAGTTGAA.

This clone was picked up a small number of times. The sequenced fragment ends 3 residues before the CDR3 boundary, so the rest is inferred from the germline J gene. The genes are TRBV18 and TRBJ2-7; TRBD1 aligns across 7 bases. This CDR3 contains 16 residues. V lost 6 bases to trimming and J lost 4 bases; unmatched junction nucleotides: 15. CDR1 and CDR2 (germline): KGHSH, LQKENI. This CDR3 is CASSRTGNMAVYEQYF. Incomplete CDR3 DNA: TGTGCCAGCTCCCGGACAGGAAACATGGCAGTTTACGAG.

This clone has a count of ten or more. The sequence runs out 3 residues before the end of the CDR3; the remainder is reconstructed from the germline J gene. The chain carries TRBV3-1 (or the pseudogene TRBV3-2) and TRBJ2-7; the match to TRBD2 covers 11 bases. V was pared by 4 bases and J by 1 base, with 9 bases of the junction left unmatched. The length of the CDR3 is 17 residues. Germline lookup yields CDR1 LGHDT and CDR2 YNNKEL (reference sequence). The CDR3 bases that were read are TGTGCCAGCAGCCCACCCGGCACTAGCGGGAGTTCCTACGAG. Its protein is CASSPPGTSGSSYE. The entire CDR3 is CASSPPGTSGSSYEQYF.

Concerning this clone: Coverage ceases 3 residues before the CDR3 finishes, and the germline J gene fills in the end. This sequence joins TRBV30 and TRBJ1-4, with 8 bases identical to TRBD1. The V and J ends lost 5 bases and 8 bases, in that order; junction bases with no gene match: 10. Germline-derived CDR1 and CDR2 are GTSNPN and SVGIG (reference sequence). This CDR3 has 14 residues. This CDR3 is CAWGLAGGQEKLFF. The CDR3 DNA, read in part, is TGTGCCTGGGGCCTCGCAGGGGGCCAGGAAAAA. The complete variable domain, with remaining parts taken from reference TRBV30 and TRBJ1-4, reads SQTIHQWPATLVQPVGSPLSLECTVEGTSNPNLYWYRQAAGRGLQLLFYSVGIGQISSEVPQNLSASRPQDRQFILSSKKLLLSDSGFYLCAWGLAGGQEKLFFGSGTQLSVL.

This clone was seen only a few times. The read is 3 residues too short to cover the CDR3 end, so that end is filled in from the germline J gene. The genes are TRBV30 and TRBJ2-5; 8 positions match TRBD1. The germline V gene has CDR1 GTSNPN and CDR2 SVGIG (reference sequence). Trimming at V came to 4 bases and at J to 5 bases, leaving 9 bases not matched to a gene. CDR3 length equals 14 residues. CDR3 in amino acids: CAWTVTGGEETQYF. CDR3 DNA (partial): TGTGCCTGGACCGTCACAGGGGGAGAGGAGACC.

This clone was seen many times. The missing CDR3 end, 3 residues past where the read stops, is filled in from the germline J gene. This rearrangement joins TRBV7-2 to TRBJ1-2; perhaps TRBD1 as D (6 bases). Germline CDR1 SGHTA, CDR2 FQGNSA. V shed 5 bases and J shed 4 bases, with 14 bases lying between them. The CDR3 runs 14 residues. CDR3 sequence reads: CASSPVDRFYGYTF. The CDR3 bases that were read are TGTGCCAGCAGCCCGGTGGACAGATTCTATGGC.

For this clone: The read ends 3 residues shy of where the CDR3 ends; the end is completed using the germline J gene. This chain connects TRBV7-9 to TRBJ1-4, with D perhaps matching TRBD1 (5 bases). The germline gives CDR1 SEHNR, CDR2 FQNEAQ (reference sequence). This CDR3 comprises 11 residues. V shed 6 bases and J shed 10 bases, with 9 bases lying between them. CDR3 in amino acids: CASSSGGKLFF. Partial CDR3 DNA: TGTGCCAGCAGTTCGGGGGGAAAA. Based on the CDR3 plus reference TRBV7-9 and TRBJ1-4, the full variable domain is DTGVSQNPRHKITKRGQNVTFRCDPISEHNRLYWYRQTLGQGPEFLTYFQNEAQLEKSRLLSDRFSAERPKGSFSTLEIQRTEQGDSAMYLCASSSGGKLFFGSGTQLSVL.

This clone was seen more than once but under ten times. CDR3 in amino acids: CASSLGNRATEAFF. The sequenced part of the CDR3 DNA is TGTGCCAGCAGCTTAGGGAACAGGGCCACTGAA. The chain joins TRBV11-2 to TRBJ1-1; D perhaps matches TRBD1 (6 bases). The read ends 3 residues before the CDR3 terminus; that terminus is restored from the germline J gene. Germline CDR1 SGHAT, CDR2 FQNNGV. This CDR3 is built from 14 residues. The V end lost 1 base, the J end lost 4 bases, and 10 bases lay between the germline ends. Full variable domain (outside the CDR3, taken from reference TRBV11-2 and TRBJ1-1): EAGVAQSPRYKIIEKRQSVAFWCNPISGHATLYWYQQILGQGPKLLIQFQNNGVVDDSQLPKDRFSAERLKGVDSTLKIQPAKLEDSAVYLCASSLGNRATEAFFGQGTRLTVV.

This clone has at least ten counts. The read comes to an end 3 residues before the CDR3 does, leaving the germline J gene to fill in the end. The J gene is TRBJ1-6, the V gene TRBV6-1, with D perhaps matching TRBD1 (5 bases). Germline-derived CDR1 and CDR2 are MNHNS and SASEGT. Trimming removed 1 base at V and 7 bases at J, with 11 bases between. The CDR3 length is 15 residues. The part of the CDR3 DNA that was read is TGTGCCAGCAGTGAAGGGAGACAGAAGAATTCACCC. Translating gives CASSEGRQKNSP. The whole CDR3 reads CASSEGRQKNSPLHF.

This clone was observed many times. The read terminates 3 residues before the CDR3 end, so the remaining end is supplied by the germline J gene. V usage is TRBV10-3 and J usage is TRBJ1-2; 8 nucleotides match TRBD1. Germline CDR1 and CDR2: ENHRY and SYGVKD. The CDR3 has 13 residues. V trimming: 11 bases; J trimming: 0 bases; junction bases outside the gene matches: 5. Incomplete CDR3 DNA: TGTGCCGCGGGGACAGGCACTAACTATGGC. This gives the protein CAAGTGTNYG. Given in full, the CDR3 is CAAGTGTNYGYTF.

In this sample, this clone turned up a few times. Coverage ceases 3 residues before the CDR3 finishes, and the germline J gene fills in the end. The chain carries TRBV20-1 and TRBJ2-7, with TRBD1 matching 8 bases. Germline V gene lookup returns CDR1 DFQATT and CDR2 SNEGSKA (reference sequence). With 5 bases clipped from V and 5 bases from J, the junction kept 11 bases outside the gene matches. The CDR3 has 14 amino acids. CDR3: CSAHAGTGLNEQYF. The CDR3 bases that were read are TGCAGTGCTCATGCCGGGACAGGCCTTAACGAG.

Notes on this clone: The CDR3 end lies 3 residues beyond the end of the read and is filled in from the germline J gene. The V gene is TRBV18, the J gene TRBJ1-1; 7 nucleotides align to TRBD1. Losses at the gene ends were 2 bases for V and 1 base for J; bases not matched to a gene: 4. CDR1 and CDR2 from the germline V gene are KGHSH and LQKENI. This CDR3 is built from 15 residues. The CDR3: CASSPIQGTNTEAFF. The part of the CDR3 DNA that was read is TGTGCCAGCTCACCAATACAGGGGACGAACACTGAA.

This clone occurred a few times. The CDR3 end falls 3 residues outside the read, so it is completed with the germline J gene. The chain is built from TRBV18 and TRBJ1-6, with 9 nucleotides matching TRBD1. The J segment lost 5 bases and the V segment lost 1 base, leaving 3 bases of the junction unmatched. Germline CDR1 reads KGHSH; CDR2 reads LQKENI. This CDR3 is built from 16 residues. The CDR3 here is CASSPRDRANNSPLHF. CDR3 bases read: TGTGCCAGCTCACCACGGGACAGGGCCAATAATTCACCC. Using reference TRBV18 and TRBJ1-6 for the parts outside the CDR3, the full variable domain is NAGVMQNPRHLVRRRGQEARLRCSPMKGHSHVYWYRQLPEEGLKFMVYLQKENIIDESGMPKERFSAEFPKEGPSILRIQQVVRGDSAAYFCASSPRDRANNSPLHFGNGTRLTVT.

As regards this clone: The CDR3 goes on 3 residues after the read ends, and that part is filled in from the germline J gene. The chain carries TRBV18 and TRBJ1-1; the match to TRBD1 covers 7 bases. V lost 2 bases to trimming and J lost 7 bases; unmatched junction nucleotides: 10. The length of the CDR3 is 15 residues. CDR1 KGHSH and CDR2 LQKENI come from the germline V gene. The covered CDR3 bases are TGTGCCAGCTCACCAGATCGTAGGGGGCCTCATGAA. As protein: CASSPDRRGPHE. In full, the CDR3 is CASSPDRRGPHEAFF.

This clone was counted ten times or more. The read terminates 3 residues ahead of where the CDR3 ends, so the germline J gene completes it. The rearrangement links TRBV30 to TRBJ1-5, with 7 nucleotides matching TRBD1. Trimming removed 6 bases from V and 5 bases from J; junction bases left unmatched: 4. The CDR3 length is 12 residues. CDR1 and CDR2 (germline): GTSNPN, SVGIG (reference sequence). The CDR3 loop is CACRQGHQPQHF. The covered CDR3 bases are TGTGCCTGTCGACAGGGCCATCAGCCC.

Concerning this clone: Read coverage stops 3 residues before the CDR3 terminus; the germline J gene supplies the remainder. The rearrangement joins TRBV7-9 to TRBJ2-1; D ambiguous. Germline CDR1 and CDR2: SEHNR and FQNEAQ (reference sequence). The CDR3 contains 12 residues. Deletions cut 4 bases from V and 8 bases from J, with 9 bases between. CDR3 DNA (partial): TGTGCCAGCAGCTCGACACGCTATGAG. Its translation is CASSSTRYE. The full CDR3 protein is CASSSTRYEQFF.